Here is one T cell receptor beta chain with its context. Its antigen is as yet unknown. This sample is drawn from a study of T cell repertoires in cytomegalovirus infection. On the study more broadly: The public TCR beta signatures pointed to both CMV infection and matching HLA type.

Germline lookup yields CDR1 SGHTA and CDR2 FQGNSA. The CDR3 totals 14 residues. Trimming removed 0 bases from V and 5 bases from J, with 10 bases in between. The study's findings and limits: HLA-C-restricted, CMV-specific TCR beta clonotypes were dominant ex vivo.

MiXCR was run by TCRdb on the reads, yielding one entry per CDR3 protein. This table has about 280,000 distinct CDR3 sequences, about 20% appearing once. This clonotype originated in a human donor in good health (CMV status not recorded). Some clones in this sample may be carry-over from other donors' samples. The genes are TRBV7-2 and TRBJ1-1; a possible D gene is TRBD1 (6 bases). Material: cultured PBMCs, obtained from culture after CMV antigen stimulation. In nucleotides, the CDR3 is TGTGCCAGCAGCTTAGCTACAGGGCTGACTGAAGCTTTCTTT. This encodes CASSLATGLTEAFF.